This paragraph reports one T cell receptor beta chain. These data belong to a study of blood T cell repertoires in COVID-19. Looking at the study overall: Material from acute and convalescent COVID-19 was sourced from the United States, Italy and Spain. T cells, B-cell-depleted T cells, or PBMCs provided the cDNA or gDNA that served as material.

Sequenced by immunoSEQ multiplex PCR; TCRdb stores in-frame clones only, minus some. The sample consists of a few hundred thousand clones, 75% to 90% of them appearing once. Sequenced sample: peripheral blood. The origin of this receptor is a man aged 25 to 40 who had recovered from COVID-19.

Here the CDR3 reads CAWIQYTRGPYYGYTF. The CDR3 DNA is TGTGCCTGGATCCAATATACCAGGGGCCCCTACTATGGCTACACCTTC. The V and J genes are TRBV30 and TRBJ1-2; possibly TRBD1 for D (6 bases). V was pared by 4 bases and J by 3 bases, with 21 bases between. This CDR3 contains 16 residues. Germline V gives CDR1 GTSNPN, CDR2 SVGIG (reference sequence).